This T cell receptor beta chain was sequenced in a study of T cell repertoires in cytomegalovirus infection (dated by TCRdb to between 2018 and 2021). About the full investigation: Peptide stimulations targeted recently identified HLA-C-restricted CMV epitopes, whose presentation resists viral immunomodulation, together with well-studied HLA-B-restricted epitopes. Because public TCR beta signatures pointed to carriage of CMV infection together with the matching HLA type, the HLA type of each donor mattered for the analysis. The paper's findings and limits, for the study overall: The ex vivo response was dominated by HLA-C-restricted CMV-specific TCR beta clonotypes, and the single most frequent clonotype in two of eight donors was supplied by these HLA-C-restricted clonotypes. Cumulative frequency of public TCR beta family members discriminated carriers of CMV infection plus the relevant HLA type in this cohort and an independent roughly 340-donor cohort.

The treatment or condition label corresponds to: in vitro stimulation with specific CMV peptide epitopes to enrich CMV-specific T cells. For sequencing, an Illumina HiSeq 1500 was employed. Starting from the raw public reads, TCRdb applied fastp trimming at Q25, assembled clones with MiXCR and retained in-frame beta chains. Rows are unified per CDR3 protein, each entry keeping the most common DNA and genes. This sample is represented by roughly 920,000 distinct CDR3 sequences; around 31% of them were singletons. The leading ten clones occupy 11% to 15% of the sample. Remarks on this clonotype: Its antigen is still unknown. Nothing much larger sits one base from this clone, and base qualities are not available.

Deletion took 1 base off V and 0 bases off J, with a span of 7 bases between the germline ends. CDR1 and CDR2, per the germline V gene, are SNHLY and FYNNEI. Including cysteine and phenylalanine, the CDR3 has 14 amino acids. CDR3 DNA only is kept here, 42 bases in frame from base 1. This receptor was identified in a human donor in good health (CMV status not recorded). Some clones in this sample may be carry-over from other donors' samples. The source was cultured CD8+ T cells from PBMCs, collected from culture after CMV antigen stimulation. The chain is made from TRBV2 and TRBJ2-7, with the D assignment possibly TRBD1 or TRBD2, given 5 matching bases for each. The bases are TGTGCCAGCAGTGAAGGGGACGTCTCCTACGAGCAGTACTTC. Its coded protein is CASSEGDVSYEQYF.